This T cell receptor (beta chain) came from a study of shared clonotypes between healthy human individuals. Study information: The donor pool was made up of a couple of women and a few men aged 18 to 49. Used for every donor were three CD4 naive, three CD4 memory, two CD8 naive and one CD8 memory plate. Overall study results and limits: Genetic and exposure-history diversity was limited by the small donor number.

This clone is a singleton in its sample. What it recognizes is unknown. Data came from immunoSEQ multiplex PCR; TCRdb stores just in-frame clones and leaves some out. The table records some 1.5 million clones, about 96% of them present only once. The sequence derives from a man aged 25 to 45 in good health. Sequenced sample: naive CD4+ T cells sorted from blood. Stated subset: CD45RA+ positively selected.

Written as DNA, the CDR3 is TGTGCCAGCAGTTTCCCAGCCGCCTACAATGAGCAGTTCTTC. It is translated as CASSFPAAYNEQFF. The rearrangement uses TRBV28 and TRBJ2-1, with unresolved D. Germline V lookup: CDR1 MDHEN, CDR2 SYDVKM. The V gene lost 3 bases and the J gene lost 2 bases, with 8 bases spanning the gap. CDR3 length equals 14 residues.